This paragraph covers one T cell receptor beta chain sequence. Its antigen is currently unknown. The data were produced by immunoSEQ multiplex PCR, yet TCRdb's version contains in-frame clones alone and is incomplete. The repertoire holds 2 million to 2.5 million clones, with 85% to 95% as singletons. The data stem from a study of shared clonotypes between healthy human individuals. Across the study: Plates per donor: three CD4 naive, three CD4 memory, two CD8 naive, one CD8 memory.

Study outcomes and limitations: It was anticipated that sequencing depth would influence how many clonotypes donors shared. Donors were few, which limited the genetic and exposure-history diversity represented.

The length of the CDR3 is 12 residues. Germline CDR1 reads SQVTM; CDR2 reads ANQGSEA. V lost 6 bases to trimming and J lost 5 bases; unmatched junction nucleotides: 5. This chain uses TRBV29-1 with TRBJ2-5; the match to TRBD1 covers 8 bases. Sequencing was carried out using naive CD4+ T cells sorted from blood. As for subset: CD45RA+ positively selected. This sequence was found in a man younger than 35 in good health. The CDR3 DNA follows: TGCAGCGTACTGGACAGGGTGGAGACCCAGTACTTC. Protein: CSVLDRVETQYF.